This T cell receptor beta chain is drawn from a study of blood T cells in healthy people across ages. A J-beta primer mix and a sample-barcoded 5' primer were used in a second PCR of about 7 to 12 cycles. Through a template-switch adaptor with 12 random nucleotides, each cDNA molecule received a tag. TCRdb re-called the 5' RACE reads through MiXCR, storing one row per CDR3 protein. This table has fewer than 900,000 distinct CDR3 sequences, more than 40% appearing once. This clonotype has a handful of counts. Its antigen is still unknown. A minimum of 6 micrograms of total RNA was extracted per sample. Overall study results and limits: A strong correlation was found between TCR beta diversity and the percentage of naive T cells. Both higher diversity and more naive CD4+ cells marked long-lived donors when set against aged donors.

The sample consisted of blood. This sequence was found in a woman aged 55 to 70 in good health.

The CDR3 is CASSYGRGGTYEQYF. In DNA, the CDR3 is TGTGCCAGCAGTTACGGGCGGGGGGGGACCTACGAGCAGTACTTC. This chain joins TRBV6-6 and TRBJ2-7, with 9 bases lining up with TRBD2. V dropped 2 bases and J dropped 2; count of bases not matched to a gene: 4. This CDR3 comprises 15 residues. Germline loops: CDR1 MNHNY, CDR2 SVGAGI (reference sequence).